What follows are 31 T cell receptor beta chains derived from one specimen sequenced in a study of PD-L1 blockade in urothelial cancer. Time point described: peripheral blood 6 weeks after treatment start. Here immunoSEQ multiplex PCR was the method, and the copy in TCRdb shows in-frame clones only, minus some. The table has about 36,000 clones, more than 80% seen once. This specimen was PBMCs, taken around atezolizumab (anti-PD-L1) treatment. These receptors all stem from a man aged 35-49 years with urothelial cancer.

The chain joins TRBV30 to TRBJ1-1, with 8 bases aligning to TRBD1. Trimming cost V 0 bases and J 1 base; bases outside gene matches: 7. Germline V gene lookup returns CDR1 GTSNPN and CDR2 SVGIG (reference sequence). The CDR3 is 16 residues long. The CDR3 nucleotides are TGTGCCTGGAGTGTGCCCCTTGGACAGGGGAACACTGAAGCTTTCTTT. It is translated as CAWSVPLGQGNTEAFF.

V and J are TRBV6-5 and TRBJ2-7; no clear D gene. Germline V gives CDR1 MNHEY, CDR2 SVGAGI. The CDR3 spans 12 residues. V was cut by 2 bases and J by 6 bases, with 8 bases left in between. The CDR3 reads CASSYIPGEQYF. DNA for the CDR3: TGTGCCAGCAGTTACATACCGGGCGAGCAGTACTTC.

For this clone: The same CDR3 also results from other DNA sequences found in this sample. The V and J genes are TRBV29-1 and TRBJ1-1; 7 bases fit TRBD1. Germline-derived CDR1 and CDR2 are SQVTM and ANQGSEA. The ends lost 6 bases at V and 2 bases at J; junction bases unmatched: 15. The CDR3 is made up of 16 amino acids. Here the CDR3 DNA reads TGCAGCGTGTATCCGGGACAGACCGCCTTAAACACTGAAGCTTTCTTT. Its protein is CSVYPGQTALNTEAFF. Full variable domain (remainder filled in from reference TRBV29-1 and TRBJ1-1): SAVISQKPSRDICQRGTSLTIQCQVDSQVTMMFWYRQQPGQSLTLIATANQGSEATYESGFVIDKFPISRPNLTFSTLTVSNMSPEDSSIYLCSVYPGQTALNTEAFFGQGTRLTVV.

This sequence joins TRBV14 and TRBJ1-2; D call uncertain. With 4 bases removed from V and 8 bases from J, the gap between germline ends came to 11 bases. This CDR3 has 12 amino acids. Germline V gives CDR1 SGHDN, CDR2 FVKESK. CDR3 DNA: TGTGCCAGCAGCCCATATACGGGAGGCTACACCTTC. Its protein product is CASSPYTGGYTF.

V is TRBV6-6 and J is TRBJ1-2; tentatively, D is TRBD1 (6 bases). The germline gives CDR1 MNHNY, CDR2 SVGAGI (reference sequence). The length of the CDR3 is 13 residues. Trimming cost V 6 bases and J 4 bases, with 12 bases left between them. The CDR3 reads CASSSDSFYGYTF. In DNA form, the CDR3 reads TGTGCCAGCAGCTCGGACAGTTTCTATGGCTACACCTTC.

J is TRBJ1-5 and V is TRBV6-5; TRBD1 agrees at 7 bases. The J segment lost 2 bases and the V segment lost 5 bases, leaving 3 bases of the junction unmatched. The germline V gene encodes CDR1 MNHEY and CDR2 SVGAGI. CDR3 length equals 14 residues. The CDR3 loop is CASSTGTGNQPQHF. DNA for the CDR3: TGTGCCAGCAGTACCGGGACAGGCAATCAGCCCCAGCATTTT.

The chain links TRBV7-6 to TRBJ2-7, with TRBD1 matching 10 bases. Per the germline V gene, CDR1 is SGHVS and CDR2 is FNYEAQ. The CDR3 extends over 16 amino acids. After removal of 3 bases from V and 2 bases from J, the junction contained 7 bases not matched to a gene. The CDR3 here is CASSLGPGQGAYEQYF. The CDR3 DNA reads as TGTGCCAGCAGCTTGGGTCCCGGACAGGGGGCCTACGAGCAGTACTTC. The variable domain in full, completed from reference TRBV7-6 and TRBJ2-7, reads GAGVSQSPRYKVTKRGQDVALRCDPISGHVSLYWYRQALGQGPEFLTYFNYEAQQDKSGLPNDRFSAERPEGSISTLTIQRTEQRDSAMYRCASSLGPGQGAYEQYFGPGTRLTVT.

The rearrangement links TRBV5-1 to TRBJ2-7; TRBD1 agrees at 7 bases. The CDR3 spans 16 residues. In germline, CDR1 is SGHRS, CDR2 YFSETQ. The trim removed 4 bases at V and 7 bases at J, leaving 17 bases unmatched. The CDR3 region is CASSGQATYVSFEQYF. DNA of the CDR3: TGCGCCAGCAGCGGACAGGCAACATACGTTTCGTTTGAGCAGTACTTC.

The chain links TRBV28 to TRBJ1-4, with 8 bases matching TRBD1. The germline V gene has CDR1 MDHEN and CDR2 SYDVKM. With 6 bases clipped from V and 8 bases from J, the junction kept 5 bases outside the gene matches. The CDR3 consists of 13 residues. The CDR3 protein is CASRGTGQEKLFF. The CDR3 region has the DNA TGTGCCAGCAGGGGGACAGGACAGGAAAAACTGTTTTTT.

CDR3 in DNA: TGTGCCAGCAGCTCCGAGGGGGCCAGACGCTACGAGCAGTACTTC. This encodes CASSSEGARRYEQYF. V is TRBV7-9 and J is TRBJ2-7; 7 nucleotides line up with TRBD1. Trimming cost V 4 bases and J 3 bases; bases outside gene matches: 9. CDR1 SEHNR and CDR2 FQNEAQ come from the germline V gene (reference sequence). The CDR3 is made up of 15 amino acids.

The genes are TRBV6-1 and TRBJ2-7; 14 nucleotides align to TRBD2. CDR1 is MNHNS and CDR2 is SASEGT in the germline V gene. Germline trimming cut 0 bases from V and 13 bases from J; bases unmatched to any gene: 8. The CDR3 is made up of 15 amino acids. The CDR3 DNA reads as TGTGCCAGCAGTGAAGCATCCTCGGGACTAGCGGGGGACTACTTC. This encodes CASSEASSGLAGDYF.

The gene calls are TRBV7-3 and TRBJ1-1; a weak D match, TRBD1 (5 bases). CDR1 and CDR2 from the germline V gene are SGHTA and FQGTGA. The V end lost 1 base, the J end lost 2 bases, and 11 bases lay between the germline ends. The CDR3 length is 15 residues. The CDR3 sequence is CASSLRWGSNTEAFF. In DNA, the CDR3 is TGTGCCAGCAGCTTAAGGTGGGGCAGCAACACTGAAGCTTTCTTT.

This clone was counted a few times. This rearrangement joins TRBV7-9 to TRBJ2-7, with TRBD2 matching over 8 bases. CDR3 length equals 19 residues. Germline CDR1 SEHNR, CDR2 FQNEAQ (reference sequence). After removal of 5 bases from V and 0 bases from J, the junction contained 18 bases not matched to a gene. In DNA, the CDR3 is TGTGCCAGCAGCCCACGGACTAGCTGGGAAGTGGAGAGCTCCTACGAGCAGTACTTC. Encoded protein: CASSPRTSWEVESSYEQYF.

This clone was seen a few times. The chain couples TRBV19 to TRBJ1-5; 8 bases are a match to TRBD1. This CDR3 is built from 19 residues. Trimming removed 1 base from V and 2 bases from J; junction bases left unmatched: 13. Germline V lookup: CDR1 LNHDA, CDR2 SQIVND (reference sequence). Here the CDR3 DNA reads TGTGCCAGTAGTATAGGCGCAGGGGGCCAGCTTTTGGGCAATCAGCCCCAGCATTTT. Translated, it gives CASSIGAGGQLLGNQPQHF.

The chain combines TRBV2 with TRBJ2-7, with D tentatively TRBD2 (6 bases). V lost 2 bases, J lost 2 bases, and 13 bases lay in between. Germline loops: CDR1 SNHLY, CDR2 FYNNEI. CDR3 length equals 15 residues. The CDR3, as DNA: TGTGCCAGCAGTGAATCCCTATGGGGGGCCTACGAGCAGTACTTC. Its translation: CASSESLWGAYEQYF.

This chain uses TRBV7-9 with TRBJ1-2; D might be TRBD1 (5 bases). Germline assignment: CDR1 SEHNR and CDR2 FQNEAQ (reference sequence). CDR3 length equals 14 residues. V shed 1 base and J shed 6 bases, with 12 bases lying between them. The CDR3 coding sequence is TGTGCCAGCAGCTTAGTGGCAGGGATTAATGGCTACACCTTC. It codes for CASSLVAGINGYTF.

The V call is TRBV2, the J call TRBJ2-7, with D perhaps matching TRBD1 (6 bases). The ends were cut back, 3 bases at V and 3 bases at J, with 15 bases in the middle. CDR3 size: 15 residues. CDR1 is SNHLY and CDR2 is FYNNEI in the germline V gene. CDR3 nucleotides: TGTGCCAGCAGTGAGTCCCCGGGACAAATCTACGAGCAGTACTTC. As protein: CASSESPGQIYEQYF.

The rearrangement uses TRBV7-9 and TRBJ2-7, with TRBD1 matching 8 bases. The germline CDR1 and CDR2 sequences are SEHNR and FQNEAQ (reference sequence). Trimming at V came to 1 base and at J to 0 bases, leaving 5 bases not matched to a gene. The CDR3 has 16 residues. The CDR3 bases are TGTGCCAGCAGCTTAGGTTACGGACAGGGCTCCTACGAGCAGTACTTC. This sequence encodes CASSLGYGQGSYEQYF.

V is TRBV7-9 and J is TRBJ2-1, with 8 positions matching TRBD1. Trimming at V came to 6 bases and at J to 15 bases, leaving 7 bases not matched to a gene. The CDR3 consists of 11 residues. Looked up from germline, CDR1 is SEHNR and CDR2 is FQNEAQ (reference sequence). In DNA form, the CDR3 reads TGTGCCAGCAGACCCCCACAGGGGGTGTTCTTC. Protein: CASRPPQGVFF.

J is TRBJ1-3 and V is TRBV4-2; D perhaps matches TRBD1 (5 bases). This CDR3 contains 18 residues. Germline CDR1 is LGHNA and CDR2 is YNFKEQ. The V end lost 1 base, the J end lost 3 bases, and 19 bases lay between the germline ends. CDR3 protein: CASSQGPLGGADGNTIYF. The CDR3 bases are TGTGCCAGCAGCCAAGGCCCACTTGGAGGGGCCGATGGAAACACCATATATTTT.

This clone came up a few times. The chain employs TRBV29-1 and TRBJ1-1; TRBD1 might be the D (6 bases). The germline V gene has CDR1 SQVTM and CDR2 ANQGSEA. The CDR3 is made up of 13 amino acids. The V gene lost 3 bases and the J gene lost 4 bases, with 12 bases spanning the gap. Here the CDR3 DNA reads TGCAGCGTTGACCGGGGACAAGGCACTGAAGCTTTCTTT. Its translation is CSVDRGQGTEAFF.

CDR3 region: CASRGTALREQYF. The DNA for the CDR3 is TGTGCCAGCAGGGGCACTGCTCTACGAGAGCAGTACTTC. The chain uses TRBV28 and TRBJ2-7; D ambiguous. Germline V CDR1 and CDR2: MDHEN, SYDVKM. The CDR3 is 13 residues long. V was trimmed by 6 bases and J by 7 bases, leaving 16 bases between them.

V gene TRBV18 combines with J gene TRBJ2-1; 10 nucleotides line up with TRBD2. The CDR3 has 18 amino acids. Germline loops: CDR1 KGHSH, CDR2 LQKENI. The trim removed 1 base at V and 0 bases at J, leaving 6 bases unmatched. The CDR3 DNA reads as TGTGCCAGCTCACCACAGAGCCTAGCGGGGGCCTCCTACAATGAGCAGTTCTTC. This codes for CASSPQSLAGASYNEQFF.

The rearrangement uses TRBV4-2 and TRBJ2-1; the match to TRBD2 covers 14 bases. The CDR3 runs 18 residues. Germline-derived CDR1 and CDR2 are LGHNA and YNFKEQ. With 4 bases clipped from V and 0 bases from J, the junction kept 5 bases outside the gene matches. The CDR3 sequence: CASSPGLAGEGSYNEQFF. CDR3 nucleotide sequence: TGTGCCAGCAGCCCGGGACTAGCGGGAGAGGGCTCCTACAATGAGCAGTTCTTC.

This chain links TRBV6-6 with TRBJ1-4; 8 bases map to TRBD1. This CDR3 has 12 amino acids. Germline V CDR1 and CDR2: MNHNY, SVGAGI (reference sequence). The V gene end was trimmed by 6 bases and the J gene end by 6 bases; junction bases not matched to a gene: 0. The CDR3 bases are TGTGCCAGCAGACAGGGGGATGAAAAACTGTTTTTT. Protein: CASRQGDEKLFF.

This clone was observed a single time. The rearrangement uses TRBV15 and TRBJ2-7, with 11 positions matching TRBD2. Germline CDR1 LNHNV, CDR2 YYDKDF (reference sequence). The CDR3 is 16 residues long. Losses at the gene ends were 3 bases for V and 4 bases for J; bases not matched to a gene: 8. CDR3 nucleotide sequence: TGTGCCACCAGCAGCCGGCTAGCGGGAGGTACATACGAGCAGTACTTC. Translation gives CATSSRLAGGTYEQYF.

This clone was counted once. The V call is TRBV11-2, the J call TRBJ1-1; D perhaps matches TRBD1 (5 bases). The CDR3 sequence is 15 residues long. The ends were cut back, 1 base at V and 3 bases at J, with 12 bases in the middle. Per the germline V gene, CDR1 is SGHAT and CDR2 is FQNNGV. CDR3 sequence reads: CASSLAAWGDTEAFF. Written as DNA, the CDR3 is TGTGCCAGCAGCTTAGCGGCGTGGGGGGACACTGAAGCTTTCTTT.

The chain carries TRBV9 and TRBJ2-2; maybe TRBD2 (6 bases). The CDR3 covers 14 residues. Germline V gene data show CDR1 as SGDLS and CDR2 as YYNGEE. V shed 3 bases and J shed 7 bases, with 13 bases lying between them. The CDR3, as DNA: TGTGCCAGCAGCGATTCTATCGGGGGCGGGGAGCTGTTTTTT. It codes for CASSDSIGGGELFF.

This clone has just one count. V and J are TRBV5-6 and TRBJ2-7; D is unclear. The germline gives CDR1 SGHDT, CDR2 YYEEEE. The CDR3 has 13 amino acids. V lost 4 bases to trimming and J lost 5 bases, with 13 bases between them. The CDR3 loop is CASSPWAYHEQYF. The DNA of the CDR3 is TGTGCCAGCAGCCCTTGGGCTTACCACGAGCAGTACTTC.

The V and J genes are TRBV9 and TRBJ2-7; 8 bases are a match to TRBD2. The CDR3 is 14 residues long. Germline assignment: CDR1 SGDLS and CDR2 YYNGEE. V lost 4 bases and J lost 5; bases outside the gene matches: 8. The CDR3 DNA sequence: TGTGCCAGCAGCCTCGGGAGGGCCTTCGACGAGCAGTACTTC. Translating gives CASSLGRAFDEQYF.

The gene calls are TRBV19 and TRBJ2-7; the match to TRBD1 covers 9 bases. V lost 1 base, J lost 1 base, and 2 bases stayed unmatched. The V gene's germline CDR1 is LNHDA and CDR2 SQIVND (reference sequence). CDR3 size: 15 residues. CDR3 protein: CASSIATGGSYEQYF. CDR3 nucleotide sequence: TGTGCCAGTAGTATAGCGACAGGGGGGTCCTACGAGCAGTACTTC.